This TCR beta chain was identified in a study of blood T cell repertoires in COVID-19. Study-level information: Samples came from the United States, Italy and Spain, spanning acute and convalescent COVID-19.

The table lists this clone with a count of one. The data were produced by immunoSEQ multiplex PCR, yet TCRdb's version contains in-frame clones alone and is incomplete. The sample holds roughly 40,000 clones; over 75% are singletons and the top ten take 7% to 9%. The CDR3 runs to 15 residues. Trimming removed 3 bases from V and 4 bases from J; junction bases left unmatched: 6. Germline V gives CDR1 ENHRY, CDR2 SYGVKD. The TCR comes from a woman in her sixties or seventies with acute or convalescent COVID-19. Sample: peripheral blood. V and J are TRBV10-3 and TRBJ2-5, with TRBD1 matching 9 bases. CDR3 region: CAISDSGQGSETQYF. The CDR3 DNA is TGTGCCATCAGTGATTCTGGACAGGGGTCAGAGACCCAGTACTTC.